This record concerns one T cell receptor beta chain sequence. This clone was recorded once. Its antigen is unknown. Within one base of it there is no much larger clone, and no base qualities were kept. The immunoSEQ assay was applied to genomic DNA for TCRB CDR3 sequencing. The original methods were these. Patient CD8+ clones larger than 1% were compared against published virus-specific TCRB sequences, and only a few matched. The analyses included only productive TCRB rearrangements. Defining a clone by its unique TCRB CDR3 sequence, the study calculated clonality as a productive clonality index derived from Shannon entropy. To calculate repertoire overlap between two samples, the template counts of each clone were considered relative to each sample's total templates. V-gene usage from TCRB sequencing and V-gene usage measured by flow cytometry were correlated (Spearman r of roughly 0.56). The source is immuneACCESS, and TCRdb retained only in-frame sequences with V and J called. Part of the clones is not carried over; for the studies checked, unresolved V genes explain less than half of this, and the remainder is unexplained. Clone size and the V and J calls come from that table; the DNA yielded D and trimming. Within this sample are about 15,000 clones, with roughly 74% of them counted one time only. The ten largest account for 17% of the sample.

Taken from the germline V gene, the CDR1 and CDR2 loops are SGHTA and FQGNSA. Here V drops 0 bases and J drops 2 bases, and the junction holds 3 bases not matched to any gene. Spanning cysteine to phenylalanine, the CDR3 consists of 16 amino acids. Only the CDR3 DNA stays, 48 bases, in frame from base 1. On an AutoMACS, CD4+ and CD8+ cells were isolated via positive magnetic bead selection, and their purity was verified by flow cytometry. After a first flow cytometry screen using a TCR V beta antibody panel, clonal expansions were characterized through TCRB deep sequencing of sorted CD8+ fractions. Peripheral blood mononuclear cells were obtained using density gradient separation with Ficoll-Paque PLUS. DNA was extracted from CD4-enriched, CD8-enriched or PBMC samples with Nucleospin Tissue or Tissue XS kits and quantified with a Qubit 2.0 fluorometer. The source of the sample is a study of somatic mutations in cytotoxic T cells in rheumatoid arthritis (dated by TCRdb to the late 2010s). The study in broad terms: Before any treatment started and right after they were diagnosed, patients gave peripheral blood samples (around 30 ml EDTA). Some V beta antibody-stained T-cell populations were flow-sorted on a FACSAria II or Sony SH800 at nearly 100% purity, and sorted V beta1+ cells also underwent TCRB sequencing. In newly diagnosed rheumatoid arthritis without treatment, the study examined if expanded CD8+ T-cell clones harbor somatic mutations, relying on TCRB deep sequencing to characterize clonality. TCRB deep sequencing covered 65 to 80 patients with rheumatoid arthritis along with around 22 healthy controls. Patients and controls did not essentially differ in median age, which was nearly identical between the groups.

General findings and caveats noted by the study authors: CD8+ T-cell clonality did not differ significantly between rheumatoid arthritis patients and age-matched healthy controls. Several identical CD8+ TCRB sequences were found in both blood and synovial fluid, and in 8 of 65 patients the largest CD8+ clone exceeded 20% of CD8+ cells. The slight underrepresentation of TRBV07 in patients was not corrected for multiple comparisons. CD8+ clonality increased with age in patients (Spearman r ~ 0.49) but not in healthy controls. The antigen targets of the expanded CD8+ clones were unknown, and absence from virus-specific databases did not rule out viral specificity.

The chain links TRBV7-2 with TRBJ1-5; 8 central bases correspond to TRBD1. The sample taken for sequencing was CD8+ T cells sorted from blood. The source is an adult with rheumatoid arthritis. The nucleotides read TGTGCCAGCAGCTTAGCGGACAGGGAGGGCAATCAGCCCCAGCATTTT. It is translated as CASSLADREGNQPQHF.